This TCR beta chain was captured by sequencing in a study of response to subunit inactivated influenza vaccine. General observations from the study: Every seasonal influenza vaccination brings in few new T cells, the authors suggested.

Worth noting for this clonotype: Antigen: not known.

Each CDR3 protein is one row after TCRdb ran MiXCR on the RT-PCR reads. The sample has about 700,000 distinct CDR3 sequences, about 15% seen once. This CDR3 region has 15 residues. J gave up 7 bases and V 6 bases, and 9 bases lay outside the gene matches. The chain has TRBV12-3 or TRBV12-4 and TRBJ2-1, with TRBD2 matching over 10 bases. The clonotype originates from a man aged 45-65 years who received an inactivated influenza vaccine. The sample in question was PBMCs from blood, obtained roughly 15 days before vaccination. The CDR3 is CASSRQREGQNEQFF. The CDR3 DNA sequence: TGTGCCAGCAGCCGCCAGCGGGAGGGCCAGAATGAGCAGTTCTTC.